This T cell receptor beta chain originates from a study of OX40 agonist ivuxolimab in advanced cancers. To note about this clone: Antigen specificity is unknown.

The length of the CDR3 is 14 residues. The V gene's germline CDR1 is SEHNR and CDR2 FQNEAQ (reference sequence). Trimming left V 1 base short and J 1 base short, with 6 bases between. Regarding the study as a whole: The mean number of expanded clones was higher in CD8+ T cells than in CD4+.

TCRdb's table, derived via immunoSEQ multiplex PCR, lists solely in-frame clones and lacks some. Found here are 13,000 to 15,000 clones, approximately 87% of them singletons; the top ten hold more than 6%. The sequence was collected from an adult with an advanced solid tumor such as melanoma, head and neck, liver or kidney cancer. The J gene is TRBJ2-3, the V gene TRBV7-9, with D tentatively TRBD2 (5 bases). The sample consisted of CD4+ or CD8+ T cells sorted from blood, taken in a trial of the OX40 agonist ivuxolimab. Here the CDR3 reads CASSLGTRTDTQYF. As DNA, the CDR3 is TGTGCCAGCAGCTTAGGGACTCGCACAGATACGCAGTATTTT.